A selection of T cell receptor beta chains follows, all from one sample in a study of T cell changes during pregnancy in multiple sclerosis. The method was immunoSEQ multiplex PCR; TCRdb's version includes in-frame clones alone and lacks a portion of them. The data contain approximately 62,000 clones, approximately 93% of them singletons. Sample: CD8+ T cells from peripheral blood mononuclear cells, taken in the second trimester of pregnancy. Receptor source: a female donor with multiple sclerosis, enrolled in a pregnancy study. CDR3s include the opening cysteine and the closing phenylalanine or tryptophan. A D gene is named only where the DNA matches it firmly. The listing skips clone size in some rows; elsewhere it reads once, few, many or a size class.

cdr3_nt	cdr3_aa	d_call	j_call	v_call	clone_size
TGTGCCAGCAGTATCGGACAGACCGTTAATGAAAAACTGTTTTTT	CASSIGQTVNEKLFF	NA	TRBJ1-4	TRBV27	NA
TGTGCCAGCAGTTACTCCTGGGAGGCAAGCACTGAAGCTTTCTTT	CASSYSWEASTEAFF	NA	TRBJ1-1	TRBV6-5	NA
TGCGCCAGCAGCCAAGATCGAAGCAGGTCGAATGGCTACACCTTC	CASSQDRSRSNGYTF	NA	TRBJ1-2	TRBV4-3	NA
TGTGCCAGCAGTGAGGGGACATTCATGAACACTGAAGCTTTCTTT	CASSEGTFMNTEAFF	NA	TRBJ1-1	TRBV2	NA
TGCAGCGCCGCGGTACGTACCTACTACAATGAGCAGTTCTTC	CSAAVRTYYNEQFF	NA	TRBJ2-1	TRBV29-1	once
TGCGCCAGCAGCTTGGTATCTAGCATGAACACTGAAGCTTTCTTT	CASSLVSSMNTEAFF	NA	TRBJ1-1	TRBV5-1	NA
TGTGCCAGCAGCCCCTCGGGTAGCGGGGGAACCTACAATGAGCAGTTCTTC	CASSPSGSGGTYNEQFF	TRBD2	TRBJ2-1	TRBV9	NA
TGTGCCAGCAGCCCTTATCCCAGGGGAAATGAGCAGTTCTTC	CASSPYPRGNEQFF	NA	TRBJ2-1	TRBV11-3	once
TGCGCCAGCAGCATAGGGACAGGGCAAAATGGCTACACCTTC	CASSIGTGQNGYTF	TRBD1	TRBJ1-2	TRBV5-1	NA
TGTGCCAGCAGCAAAGTACTCCCAGGGGTAATTAGCTATGGCTACACCTTC	CASSKVLPGVISYGYTF	NA	TRBJ1-2	TRBV21-1	NA
TGTGCCAGCAGCCCCCCTGCGGTCGAGCAGTACTTC	CASSPPAVEQYF	NA	TRBJ2-7	TRBV5-5	once
TGTGCCAGCAGCCGAACCGGACAGGGTAATTCACCCCTCCACTTT	CASSRTGQGNSPLHF	TRBD1	TRBJ1-6	TRBV5-4	NA
TGTGCCAGCAGTTTAATCCCAGGGATCGACGAGCAGTACTTC	CASSLIPGIDEQYF	NA	TRBJ2-7	TRBV27	NA
TGTGCCAGCAGTTTCGGGGGGCAGGGGATCAACTATGGCTACACCTTC	CASSFGGQGINYGYTF	NA	TRBJ1-2	TRBV5-6	NA
TGCAGCGTCCCTTGGGCCTGGACAGGGGGCGAGGAGACCCAGTACTTC	CSVPWAWTGGEETQYF	TRBD1	TRBJ2-5	TRBV29-1	NA
TGTGCCAGCAGCTTAGAAGGGGGCGGTTACAATGAGCAGTTCTTC	CASSLEGGGYNEQFF	TRBD1	TRBJ2-1	TRBV7-9	once
TGCGCCAGCAGCCTCGGAGTGAACACTGAAGCTTTCTTT	CASSLGVNTEAFF	NA	TRBJ1-1	TRBV4-1	NA
TGTGCCAGCAGCGAACAAAGACAGGGTTCCTACGAGCAGTACTTC	CASSEQRQGSYEQYF	TRBD1	TRBJ2-7	TRBV7-6	NA
TGCGCCAGCAGCCAAGTGGACAGGCAGGCCTACGAGCAGTACTTC	CASSQVDRQAYEQYF	TRBD1	TRBJ2-7	TRBV4-1	NA
TGCAGCGTCCCGGCCGGATTCGGGACAGGGAACACTGAAGCTTTCTTT	CSVPAGFGTGNTEAFF	TRBD1	TRBJ1-1	TRBV29-1	few
TGTGCCACCAGCGAAGGGACTAGCGGGAGCTACAATGAGCAGTTCTTC	CATSEGTSGSYNEQFF	TRBD2	TRBJ2-1	TRBV15	NA
TGTGCCATCAGTCCAGTGGAGGGGGCGATCGATACTGAAGCTTTCTTT	CAISPVEGAIDTEAFF	TRBD1	TRBJ1-1	TRBV10-3	NA
TGTGCCAGCAGTACCTCGGACAGTATTTCCTACAATGAGCAGTTCTTC	CASSTSDSISYNEQFF	NA	TRBJ2-1	TRBV27	NA
TGTGCCAGTAGCGCTAGCGGGAGCTTGAGAGAGCAGTTCTTC	CASSASGSLREQFF	TRBD2	TRBJ2-1	TRBV19	NA
TGTGCCAGCAGCCCTATCGCCACAGGGGGCGTTTTCTATGGCTACACCTTC	CASSPIATGGVFYGYTF	TRBD1	TRBJ1-2	TRBV7-9	NA
TGTGCCAGCGGGACAGCGTCACCCCTCCACTTT	CASGTASPLHF	TRBD1	TRBJ1-6	TRBV27	NA
TGTGCCAGCAGCGATCAGGGGGCGGGCACTGAAGCTTTCTTT	CASSDQGAGTEAFF	TRBD1	TRBJ1-1	TRBV7-9	NA
TGCGCCAGCAGCCAATTCAGCGGTAACTATGGCTACACCTTC	CASSQFSGNYGYTF	NA	TRBJ1-2	TRBV4-3	NA
TGTGCCAGCAAAAGGAGTGGAACAGATACGCAGTATTTT	CASKRSGTDTQYF	NA	TRBJ2-3	TRBV27	NA
TGTGCCACACAAACCGGGACAGTGGGGACCCAGTACTTC	CATQTGTVGTQYF	TRBD1	TRBJ2-5	TRBV27	NA
TGCGCCAGCAGCCAAGGGACCGGGGGATCCGGGGCCAACGTCCTGACTTTC	CASSQGTGGSGANVLTF	NA	TRBJ2-6	TRBV4-1	NA
TGTGCCAGCAAGCCAGGGGGTACCTACGAGCAGTACTTC	CASKPGGTYEQYF	TRBD1	TRBJ2-7	TRBV27	NA
TGTGCCAGCAGCACTCCCGGGACTATCTCCTACGAGCAGTACTTC	CASSTPGTISYEQYF	TRBD2	TRBJ2-7	TRBV5-4	NA
TGCGCCAGCACCCCTGGGACAGGGGTCTCCTACGAGCAGTACTTC	CASTPGTGVSYEQYF	TRBD1	TRBJ2-7	TRBV4-1	once
TGTGCCAGCAGCTTAGCGCAGGGGAGCAGGGATGAGCAGTTCTTC	CASSLAQGSRDEQFF	NA	TRBJ2-1	TRBV7-9	NA
TGTGCCAGCAGTGAAATGTTGCTAGCGGGAGTGTTTTTTTTT	CASSEMLLAGVFFF	TRBD2	TRBJ2-2	TRBV2	NA
TGTGCCAGCAGCCCCCCTGCGTGGGAGGTGAACGCCGGGGAGCTGTTTTTT	CASSPPAWEVNAGELFF	NA	TRBJ2-2	TRBV7-3	NA
TGCGCCAGCAGCCAGATAACTAGCGGGGCCGGCACAGATACGCAGTATTTT	CASSQITSGAGTDTQYF	TRBD2	TRBJ2-3	TRBV4-1	NA
TGTGCCAGCAGCTTATTCCGGGACAGGGGAGACAGGGACTACGAGCAGTACTTC	CASSLFRDRGDRDYEQYF	TRBD1	TRBJ2-7	TRBV7-7	NA
TGTGCCAGCAGCGTAGAGGGAGGGCCGAGGCACGAGCAGTACTTC	CASSVEGGPRHEQYF	TRBD2	TRBJ2-7	TRBV9	NA
TGTGCCAGTAGTATAATCCCGGGGGGCCCTGAAGCTTTCTTT	CASSIIPGGPEAFF	NA	TRBJ1-1	TRBV19	few
TGTGCCAGCAGAGACGGGACTAGCGGGAGGGACGAGCAGTACTTC	CASRDGTSGRDEQYF	TRBD2	TRBJ2-7	TRBV5-4	NA
TGTGCCAGCAGCCAAGGACCCCCCGCTCTAGGGGTCAATGAGCAGTTCTTC	CASSQGPPALGVNEQFF	NA	TRBJ2-1	TRBV14	NA
TGTGCCAGCAGCGTTGGAGGGAGGACCGATGAGCAGTTCTTC	CASSVGGRTDEQFF	NA	TRBJ2-1	TRBV9	NA
TGCGCCAGCAGCTTAGTACAGGGAATGGCCTACGAGCAGTACTTC	CASSLVQGMAYEQYF	NA	TRBJ2-7	TRBV5-1	NA
TGCGCCAGCATGGATCTAGCGGGAGAGAACGAGCAGTACTTC	CASMDLAGENEQYF	TRBD2	TRBJ2-7	TRBV5-1	once
TGCAGCGTTGAAGTTCGTGGTTACAGGGCGATGAACACTGAAGCTTTCTTT	CSVEVRGYRAMNTEAFF	NA	TRBJ1-1	TRBV29-1	few
TGCGCCAGCAGCCGCTCCGGGACTAGCGGGAGGACACGCCCCTACAATGAGCAGTTCTTC	CASSRSGTSGRTRPYNEQFF	TRBD2	TRBJ2-1	TRBV5-1	NA
TGTGCCAGCAGCTTGGGGCGTGGGACAGGGGTTGAAGCTTTCTTT	CASSLGRGTGVEAFF	TRBD1	TRBJ1-1	TRBV5-6	NA
TGTGCCAGCAGCTCGCTAGCGGGGGGCTTTATCTACGAGCAGTACTTC	CASSSLAGGFIYEQYF	TRBD2	TRBJ2-7	TRBV11-1	NA
TGTGCCAGCAGTTCCCTCTCACGGGGGGGAGATAATGAGCAGTTCTTC	CASSSLSRGGDNEQFF	TRBD2	TRBJ2-1	TRBV6-8	NA
TGTGCCAGCAGCTTGGGTTTGCGTTCGGGGGGCACTGAAGCTTTCTTT	CASSLGLRSGGTEAFF	NA	TRBJ1-1	TRBV5-5	NA
TGTGCCAGCCGATCGGGAGCGATTTCCGAGCAGTACTTC	CASRSGAISEQYF	NA	TRBJ2-7	TRBV7-9	NA
TGTGCCAGCAGTTTACTGAGCTACGAGCAGTACTTC	CASSLLSYEQYF	NA	TRBJ2-7	TRBV2	once